The source of this T cell receptor (beta chain) is a study of T cell responses to AZD1222 COVID-19 vaccine. Sequencing used immunoSEQ multiplex PCR; TCRdb keeps in-frame clones, though not all of them. The sample holds tens of thousands of clones, approximately 90% seen once. As regards this clone: The antigen is unknown.

Germline V gene lookup returns CDR1 SGHNT and CDR2 YENEEA. This CDR3 comprises 13 residues. The germline V and J ends were trimmed by 1 base and 9 bases, with 7 bases remaining between them. Study findings and constraints: Donors were largely white British and mainly female; clonal diversity was possibly underestimated.

The chain carries TRBV11-3 and TRBJ1-6, with D uncertain. The clonotype originates from an adult who received the AZD1222 COVID-19 vaccine. The source material was peripheral blood, sampled 28 days after the second AZD1222 dose. CDR3 in amino acids: CASSLAVSSPLHF. The CDR3 bases are TGTGCCAGCAGCTTAGCCGTTAGTTCACCCCTCCACTTT.